This TCR beta chain derives from a study of CD8+ T cells in alopecia areata. Study context: Grafted skin came from C3H/HeJ donors with spontaneous alopecia (roughly 6-12 months old) and was placed on approximately 7-11-week-old female C3H/HeJ mice. General study points: Lesional tissue from the scalp (especially in alopecia totalis/universalis) showed higher clonality than normal scalp. The study found TCR sharing across patients less clear than in mice, possibly for HLA reasons.

This clone was recorded at least ten times. Its antigen is still unknown. Mouse gene names apply. Read sequence stops 4 residues before the CDR3 end, and the germline J gene provides the missing end. The CDR3 consists of 15 residues. From germline, CDR1 is NSQYPW and CDR2 LRSPGD (reference sequence). V was trimmed by 3 bases and J by 0 bases, leaving 11 bases between them. Extracted RNA was reverse transcribed, and the resulting cDNA served as sequencing template. Some clones are missing from TCRdb's copy, which holds only in-frame ones; the method was immunoSEQ multiplex PCR. Recorded here are 15,000 to 20,000 clones, none singletons. Cutaneous lymph node cells were pooled, and they were sorted using CD4, CD8alpha, NKG2D, NKG2ACE and other markers.

The rearrangement links TRBV1 to TRBJ1-1; D is perhaps TRBD1 (6 bases). The sample consisted of CD8+ T cells sorted from a lymph node. The receptor was isolated from a C3H/HeJ mouse with alopecia areata. This strain has MHC haplotype H2-k. CDR3 loop: CTCSAAGHSNTEVFF. CDR3 DNA (partial): TGCACCTGCAGTGCGGCGGGACACTCAAACACA.